Below, 23 T cell receptor beta chains from the same sample are listed, as sequenced in a study of beta chain features in type 1 diabetes. Sequenced material consisted of expressed TCRB transcripts (all of the isolated RNA was reverse transcribed). The method was immunoSEQ multiplex PCR; TCRdb's version includes in-frame clones alone and lacks a portion of them. The sample contains over 100,000 clones, approximately 37% of which appear only once. Sequencing input: stem cell memory CD4+ T cells from blood. Every receptor here comes from a woman aged 18-35 years in good health.

This clone was seen only once. The genes are TRBV5-1 and TRBJ1-5; 9 bases align to TRBD1. V dropped 0 bases and J dropped 2; count of bases not matched to a gene: 3. CDR1 and CDR2 (germline): SGHRS, YFSETQ. This CDR3 region has 16 residues. CDR3 nucleotide sequence: TGCGCCAGCAGCTTGGAGGGACAGGGCCGCAATCAGCCCCAGCATTTT. Amino acids: CASSLEGQGRNQPQHF.

This clone was picked up a small number of times. The chain has TRBV28 and TRBJ2-7; perhaps TRBD2 as D (7 bases). Trimming removed 5 bases from V and 2 bases from J, with 19 bases in between. Germline V gene lookup returns CDR1 MDHEN and CDR2 SYDVKM. The length of the CDR3 is 16 residues. DNA of the CDR3: TGTGCCAGCAGTCCTGGGGGGGCCCCCAGACCCTACGAGCAGTACTTC. This encodes CASSPGGAPRPYEQYF.

The chain couples TRBV4-1 to TRBJ2-7; tentatively, D is TRBD1 (5 bases). V was shortened by 0 bases and J by 2 bases, with 11 bases between the two germline ends. Germline-derived CDR1 and CDR2 are MGHRA and YSYEKL. This CDR3 contains 15 residues. The CDR3 protein is CASSQEPGRAYEQYF. In nucleotides, the CDR3 is TGCGCCAGCAGCCAAGAACCCGGCAGGGCCTACGAGCAGTACTTC.

This clone was detected only a few times. The V and J genes are TRBV7-2 and TRBJ2-1; 9 bases align to TRBD1. V shed 5 bases, J shed 5 bases, and the junction held 7 bases outside the gene matches. The germline V gene encodes CDR1 SGHTA and CDR2 FQGNSA. This CDR3 region has 15 residues. CDR3 coding DNA: TGTGCCAGCAGCCTTCAGGGGACAGGGAACAATGAGCAGTTCTTC. The encoded protein is CASSLQGTGNNEQFF. Drawing the rest from reference TRBV7-2 and TRBJ2-1, the complete variable domain is GAGVSQSPSNKVTEKGKDVELRCDPISGHTALYWYRQSLGQGLEFLIYFQGNSAPDKSGLPSDRFSAERTGGSVSTLTIQRTQQEDSAVYLCASSLQGTGNNEQFFGPGTRLTVL.

This clone was observed a handful of times. Written as DNA, the CDR3 is TGTGCCAGCAGCCCCCTGGAGGCGGGTGAAACCCAGTACTTC. Translating it yields CASSPLEAGETQYF. This chain connects TRBV5-4 to TRBJ2-5; possible D gene TRBD2, 5 bases. V was cut by 4 bases and J by 8 bases, with 18 bases left in between. This CDR3 has 14 residues. The germline V gene has CDR1 SGHNT and CDR2 YYREEE (reference sequence).

Only one count was recorded for this clone. The chain combines TRBV27 with TRBJ2-7; 10 nucleotides agree with TRBD2. The CDR3 contains 15 residues. Trimming took 6 bases from V and 3 from J; bases not matched to a gene: 8. Germline loops: CDR1 MNHEY, CDR2 SMNVEV (reference sequence). CDR3 nucleotide sequence: TGTGCCAGCAGGGCCGGACTAGCGGTTGTCTACGAGCAGTACTTC. Its protein is CASRAGLAVVYEQYF.

The chain recombines TRBV6-5 with TRBJ1-2; TRBD1 is a possible D gene (5 bases). The CDR3 contains 15 residues. Germline CDR1 is MNHEY and CDR2 is SVGAGI. V was trimmed by 5 bases and J by 7 bases, leaving 20 bases between them. The CDR3 region has the DNA TGTGCCAGCAGTGGGGCAAAGGGGTTTTGGGCTGGCTACACCTTC. Translating it yields CASSGAKGFWAGYTF.

The chain is built from TRBV7-2 and TRBJ2-7; no definite D call. This CDR3 has 15 amino acids. Germline V lookup: CDR1 SGHTA, CDR2 FQGNSA. V lost 0 bases, J lost 2 bases, and 11 bases lay in between. The CDR3 DNA sequence: TGTGCCAGCAGCTTAGCCCGCCCTGGGCCCTACGAGCAGTACTTC. It yields the protein CASSLARPGPYEQYF.

CDR3 residues: CASSEDLAGAADTQYF. Here the CDR3 DNA reads TGTGCCAGCAGTGAAGATCTAGCGGGAGCCGCAGATACGCAGTATTTT. The chain recombines TRBV6-1 with TRBJ2-3; 10 nucleotides agree with TRBD2. This CDR3 is 16 amino acids long. The ends lost 1 base at V and 4 bases at J; junction bases unmatched: 5. The germline V gene has CDR1 MNHNS and CDR2 SASEGT.

The chain uses TRBV28 and TRBJ1-5; 12 bases are shared with TRBD1. V dropped 8 bases and J dropped 6; count of bases not matched to a gene: 5. From germline, CDR1 is MDHEN and CDR2 SYDVKM. This CDR3 region has 14 residues. CDR3 in amino acids: CASRGTGGGQPQHF. The DNA for the CDR3 is TGTGCCAGCCGGGGGACAGGGGGCGGTCAGCCCCAGCATTTT.

The rearrangement links TRBV18 to TRBJ2-1; 15 bases map to TRBD2. Germline assignment: CDR1 KGHSH and CDR2 LQKENI. The CDR3 sequence is 18 residues long. With V trimmed by 0 bases and J by 0 bases, 0 bases remained unmatched. The CDR3 bases are TGTGCCAGCTCACCACCGGGACTAGCGGGAGGCTCCTACAATGAGCAGTTCTTC. It translates to CASSPPGLAGGSYNEQFF.

The V and J genes are TRBV19 and TRBJ2-2; D perhaps matches TRBD2 (5 bases). The CDR3 has 14 amino acids. V lost 7 bases to trimming and J lost 4 bases, with 13 bases between them. Looked up from germline, CDR1 is LNHDA and CDR2 is SQIVND (reference sequence). Here the CDR3 reads CASTVSLATGELFF. The CDR3 nucleotides are TGTGCCAGTACCGTATCGCTAGCCACCGGGGAGCTGTTTTTT.

This clone occurred a few times. The CDR3 here is CASSPFSGNYEQYF. The CDR3 nucleotides are TGTGCCAGCTCACCATTTAGCGGGAACTACGAGCAGTACTTC. The chain couples TRBV18 to TRBJ2-7, with 8 bases identical to TRBD2. This CDR3 is 14 amino acids long. The junction had 3 bases not matched to a gene; V was cut back by 2 bases and J by 3 bases. Germline V gives CDR1 KGHSH, CDR2 LQKENI.

The chain combines TRBV10-3 with TRBJ1-2; tentatively, D is TRBD1 (5 bases). This CDR3 region has 14 residues. Germline V lookup: CDR1 ENHRY, CDR2 SYGVKD. Trimming removed 2 bases from V and 4 bases from J, with 11 bases in between. The chain's CDR3 is CAISEGGDLYGYTF. For the CDR3, the DNA is TGTGCCATCAGTGAGGGAGGGGACCTCTATGGCTACACCTTC.

The chain uses TRBV5-1 and TRBJ2-6; TRBD1 matches at 7 bases. CDR1 is SGHRS and CDR2 is YFSETQ in the germline V gene. The V and J ends lost 2 bases and 0 bases, in that order; junction bases with no gene match: 8. This CDR3 contains 18 residues. The CDR3 loop is CASSFTTGLLSGANVLTF. The CDR3 nucleotides read TGCGCCAGCAGCTTCACGACAGGGCTCCTCTCTGGGGCCAACGTCCTGACTTTC.

This clone turned up a few times. The chain joins TRBV7-2 to TRBJ1-1, with TRBD1 matching over 7 bases. CDR3 length: 16 residues. Per the germline V gene, CDR1 is SGHTA and CDR2 is FQGNSA. V gave up 1 base and J gave up 3 bases; unmatched junction bases: 8. The DNA for the CDR3 is TGTGCCAGCAGCTTAGAGGGGGCGGTAGGGTACACTGAAGCTTTCTTT. Protein: CASSLEGAVGYTEAFF.

V and J are TRBV4-3 and TRBJ2-1; 7 nucleotides line up with TRBD2. V lost 0 bases and J lost 1; bases outside the gene matches: 12. CDR3 size: 19 residues. Germline CDR1 is LGHNA and CDR2 is YSLEER. The CDR3 reads CASSQDPSSSGLSYNEQFF. The CDR3 DNA is TGCGCCAGCAGCCAAGATCCCTCATCTAGCGGCCTATCCTACAATGAGCAGTTCTTC.

The chain links TRBV6-6 to TRBJ2-1; the D gene is possibly TRBD1 (5 bases). V lost 6 bases and J lost 8, with 14 bases in between. This CDR3 spans 13 amino acids. The germline gives CDR1 MNHNY, CDR2 SVGAGI (reference sequence). The CDR3 reads CASRGLPPDEQFF. In DNA, the CDR3 is TGTGCCAGCAGGGGGCTACCCCCCGATGAGCAGTTCTTC.

V is TRBV5-1 and J is TRBJ2-1; tentative D call: TRBD1 (5 bases). Per the germline V gene, CDR1 is SGHRS and CDR2 is YFSETQ. This CDR3 spans 15 amino acids. Trimming removed 0 bases at V and 2 bases at J, with 9 bases between. This CDR3 reads CASSLEGKTYNEQFF. The CDR3 nucleotides read TGCGCCAGCAGCTTGGAGGGGAAGACCTACAATGAGCAGTTCTTC.

The chain recombines TRBV11-2 with TRBJ1-1; the match to TRBD1 covers 7 bases. After removal of 4 bases from V and 5 bases from J, the junction contained 1 base not matched to a gene. Germline CDR1 and CDR2: SGHAT and FQNNGV. This CDR3 has 12 residues. CDR3 nucleotide sequence: TGTGCCAGCAGCTACAGGGGTACTGAAGCTTTCTTT. Translating it yields CASSYRGTEAFF.

The rearrangement links TRBV18 to TRBJ2-5, with 7 positions matching TRBD1. CDR3 size: 11 residues. Per germline, CDR1 KGHSH and CDR2 LQKENI. Trimming took 3 bases from V and 11 from J; bases not matched to a gene: 3. The CDR3 spells CASSPTGRQYF. CDR3 coding DNA: TGTGCCAGCTCACCGACAGGGAGACAGTACTTC.

The CDR3 coding sequence is TGTGCCAGCACCGACCCACAGGACGAGCAGTACTTC. It translates to CASTDPQDEQYF. This chain connects TRBV28 to TRBJ2-7; possibly TRBD1 for D (5 bases). From germline, CDR1 is MDHEN and CDR2 SYDVKM. V was trimmed by 7 bases and J by 5 bases, leaving 12 bases between them. The CDR3 sequence is 12 residues long.

The CDR3 is CASSPNPGGFEQYF. CDR3 nucleotides: TGTGCCAGCTCACCAAACCCAGGGGGCTTCGAGCAGTACTTC. The chain links TRBV18 to TRBJ2-7, with 8 bases fitting TRBD1. The CDR3 runs 14 residues. CDR1 and CDR2 from the germline V gene are KGHSH and LQKENI. After removal of 2 bases from V and 6 bases from J, the junction contained 6 bases not matched to a gene.